This T cell receptor beta chain was identified during a study of OX40 agonist ivuxolimab in advanced cancers. For the study at large: Previous treatment with anti-PD-1, anti-PD-L1 or anti-CTLA-4 therapy was allowed; under 50% had received some.

Overall study results and limits: Expanded clones belonging to CD8+ T cells outnumbered, on average, those of CD4+.

On cycle 4 day 1 and cycle 7 day 1, as well as at baseline, blood was sampled. Only in-frame clones appear in the TCRdb table, and some are missing; sequencing was by immunoSEQ multiplex PCR. The sample lists 90,000 to 100,000 clones, 80% to 90% occurring once. In the case of this clone: Its specificity is unknown.

The sequencing here drew on CD4+ or CD8+ T cells sorted from blood, taken in a trial of the OX40 agonist ivuxolimab. The receptor's source is an adult with an advanced solid tumor such as melanoma, head and neck, liver or kidney cancer.

DNA of the CDR3: TGTGCCAGCAGCGTAGGAATTAGCGGGATCGGTGAGCAGTTCTTC. Translation gives CASSVGISGIGEQFF. The chain recombines TRBV9 with TRBJ2-1; 8 nucleotides match TRBD2. V lost 0 bases and J lost 9; bases outside the gene matches: 8. The CDR3 length is 15 residues. Germline-derived CDR1 and CDR2 are SGDLS and YYNGEE. Full variable domain (outside the CDR3, taken from reference TRBV9 and TRBJ2-1): DSGVTQTPKHLITATGQRVTLRCSPRSGDLSVYWYQQSLDQGLQFLIQYYNGEERAKGNILERFSAQQFPDLHSELNLSSLELGDSALYFCASSVGISGIGEQFFGPGTRLTVL.